These T cell receptor beta chains were read from a single sample in a study of brain T cells in children with intractable seizures. Method: immunoSEQ multiplex PCR; TCRdb's copy keeps in-frame clones and lacks some. The sample holds fewer than 80,000 clones, more than 95% seen once. Sequenced here: peripheral blood, sampled at surgery. All receptors come from a boy less than two years old with focal cortical dysplasia and intractable seizures. CDR3s leave out the opening cysteine and the closing phenylalanine or tryptophan. Each record gives: J gene, V gene, D gene, CDR3 protein. The D gene is left open where the match is weak.

TRBJ1-3 | TRBV27 | TRBD1 | ASRVMGGGPGNTIY
TRBJ1-1 | TRBV5-6 | . | ASSLEGGSDVFVNTEAF
TRBJ1-3 | TRBV4-1 | . | ASSPGQYKSGNTIY
TRBJ2-3 | TRBV25-1 | . | ASSEILVGGTDTQY
TRBJ1-6 | TRBV6-5 | . | ASSYSPEGSPLH
TRBJ2-2 | TRBV6-5 | TRBD2 | ASSYLAGAHGELF
TRBJ2-7 | TRBV7-2 | . | ASSLDSLAREQY
TRBJ2-3 | TRBV5-1 | . | ASSGRTGASTDTQY
TRBJ2-1 | TRBV7-2 | TRBD2 | ASSLVWTSGNNEQF
TRBJ2-5 | TRBV6-1 | . | ASSETGIQETQY
TRBJ2-3 | TRBV18 | TRBD2 | ASSLAGGTTDTQY
TRBJ2-5 | TRBV11-2 | TRBD2 | ASSSVAGGQETQY
TRBJ1-2 | TRBV18 | . | ASSPTLNYGYT
TRBJ2-5 | TRBV27 | TRBD2 | ASRIHIAGQETQY
TRBJ2-7 | TRBV10-1 | TRBD2 | ASSDRSGTSGGYYEQY
TRBJ2-3 | TRBV9 | . | ASSVRYGADTQY
TRBJ2-7 | TRBV5-6 | . | ASSLPTGPFTYEQY
TRBJ2-1 | TRBV19 | TRBD1 | ASSNHGTGDNEQF
TRBJ1-3 | TRBV6-6 | TRBD1 | ASSYRTGVTGNTIY
TRBJ1-4 | TRBV10-3 | . | ASAGATNEKLF